The source of this T cell receptor beta chain is a study of cytomegalovirus exposure and HLA in healthy donors. These donors counted as nominally healthy when sampled, but unrecorded immune exposures were likely. The PCR employed 60 Vbeta primers together with 13 Jbeta primers. TCRdb's copy holds only in-frame clones and misses some; the assay was immunoSEQ multiplex PCR. The table has 150,000 or so clones, 78% seen once. Trimming cost V 3 bases and J 4 bases, with 12 bases left between them. The CDR3 loop spans 14 amino acids. Germline CDR1 is SGDLS and CDR2 is YYNGEE. V is TRBV9 and J is TRBJ2-3; D gene unclear. The sequenced sample was PBMCs. The sequence was collected from a woman aged 40 to 50 in good health and CMV-seropositive. CDR3 nucleotides: TGTGCCAGCAGCGCTTTCCAAATAGCAGATACGCAGTATTTT. This encodes CASSAFQIADTQYF.